These 18 T cell receptor beta chains came from one sample sequenced in a study of blood T cells in healthy people across ages. Using a J-beta primer mix together with a sample-barcoded 5' primer, a second PCR was run for about 6 to 12 cycles. TCRdb fed the 5' RACE reads into MiXCR, producing one record per CDR3 protein. The table lists approximately 1,000,000 distinct CDR3 sequences, more than 35% of them singletons. Sequenced: blood. Every receptor here comes from a woman aged 60-75 years in good health.

In DNA form, the CDR3 reads TGTGCCACCAGCAAATTCCCCTGGGGTGAGCAGTTCTTC. Translating it yields CATSKFPWGEQFF. V gene TRBV15 combines with J gene TRBJ2-1, with D unresolved. CDR3 length: 13 amino acids. Germline CDR1 and CDR2: LNHNV and YYDKDF (reference sequence). V lost 4 bases to trimming and J lost 9 bases, with 13 bases between them.

Only a few counts were recorded for this clonotype. The rearrangement links TRBV9 to TRBJ2-7, with D perhaps given as TRBD1 or TRBD2 (6 bases each). The end of the DNA is better explained by TRBJ2-5, so the J call may be wrong. The CDR3 is 14 amino acids. Per germline, CDR1 SGDLS and CDR2 YYNGEE. CDR3 sequence: CASSVGTGAETQYF. As DNA, the CDR3 is TGTGCCAGCAGCGTAGGGACGGGGGCAGAGACCCAGTACTTC.

This clonotype was recorded a few times. The chain is built from TRBV27 and TRBJ2-6; no definite D call. The CDR3 loop spans 13 amino acids. Trimming left V 10 bases short and J 3 bases short, with 10 bases between. Germline CDR1 and CDR2: MNHEY and SMNVEV (reference sequence). The CDR3 protein is CATGTFGANVLTF. The CDR3 DNA follows: TGTGCCACAGGAACTTTTGGGGCCAACGTCCTGACTTTC.

The sample holds a few counts of this clonotype. The chain couples TRBV27 to TRBJ2-1; no definite D call. The CDR3 is 15 amino acids. V shed 5 bases and J shed 4 bases, with 15 bases lying between them. The germline V gene has CDR1 MNHEY and CDR2 SMNVEV (reference sequence). In DNA, the CDR3 is TGTGCCAGCAGTCCACCATCCGGACCTTACAATGAGCAGTTCTTC. This sequence encodes CASSPPSGPYNEQFF.

The chain combines TRBV7-3 with TRBJ2-3; D uncertain. Per germline, CDR1 SGHTA and CDR2 FQGTGA. The length of the CDR3 is 12 residues. Trimming shortened V by 3 bases and J by 12 bases, and 13 bases separated the two germline ends. DNA for the CDR3: TGTGCCAGCAGCTTGGGATCTGTACCTCAGTATTTT. Translating it yields CASSLGSVPQYF.

This clonotype occurred a few times. This chain joins TRBV15 and TRBJ2-7; D call uncertain. V lost 3 bases, J lost 5 bases, and 11 bases lay in between. The CDR3 runs to 13 residues. Germline-derived CDR1 and CDR2 are LNHNV and YYDKDF (reference sequence). This chain's CDR3 is CATSSTVRDEQYF. CDR3 DNA sequence: TGTGCCACCAGCAGCACCGTCCGGGACGAGCAGTACTTC.

The sample holds a few counts of this clonotype. This chain joins TRBV6-6 and TRBJ2-1; 9 nucleotides match TRBD2. V was clipped by 6 bases and J by 1 base; unmatched bases: 4. The CDR3 length is 15 residues. Germline-derived CDR1 and CDR2 are MNHNY and SVGAGI (reference sequence). CDR3 sequence reads: CASRIAGESYNEQFF. In DNA form, the CDR3 reads TGTGCCAGCAGAATAGCGGGAGAGTCCTACAATGAGCAGTTCTTC.

This chain connects TRBV11-2 to TRBJ2-7; unclear D gene. The V gene lost 1 base and the J gene lost 4 bases, with 14 bases spanning the gap. The CDR3 runs 15 residues. From germline, CDR1 is SGHAT and CDR2 FQNNGV. The CDR3: CASSLVGIEFYEQYF. CDR3 nucleotide sequence: TGTGCCAGCAGCTTAGTCGGTATAGAGTTTTACGAGCAGTACTTC.

The gene calls are TRBV20-1 and TRBJ2-2, with 9 bases fitting TRBD2. After removal of 4 bases from V and 2 bases from J, the junction contained 2 bases not matched to a gene. CDR3 length equals 14 residues. Germline V CDR1 and CDR2: DFQATT, SNEGSKA (reference sequence). The CDR3 DNA reads TGCAGTGCTAAGGGACTAGCTAACACCGGGGAGCTGTTTTTT. This gives the protein CSAKGLANTGELFF.

This clonotype came up a few times. The J gene is TRBJ2-7, the V gene TRBV6-2 or TRBV6-3, with D tentatively TRBD2 (6 bases). The germline V and J ends were trimmed by 7 bases and 0 bases, with 19 bases remaining between them. The CDR3 runs to 16 residues. The germline CDR1 and CDR2 sequences are MNHEY and SVGEGT. CDR3 DNA sequence: TGTGCCAGCATCGGGATCGGGGACTCAAGCTCCTACGAGCAGTACTTC. This translates into CASIGIGDSSSYEQYF.

The rearrangement links TRBV6-5 to TRBJ1-3; D gene uncertain. This CDR3 is built from 10 residues. The V end was cut by 8 bases, the J end by 3 bases, with 2 bases between. Germline loops: CDR1 MNHEY, CDR2 SVGAGI. CDR3 loop: CASLGNTIYF. In nucleotides, the CDR3 is TGTGCCAGCCTTGGAAACACCATATATTTT.

This clonotype turned up a few times. The chain links TRBV29-1 to TRBJ1-2; TRBD1 agrees at 9 bases. J lost 4 bases, V lost 3 bases, and 6 bases had no gene match. The CDR3 extends over 14 amino acids. Germline V gene lookup returns CDR1 SQVTM and CDR2 ANQGSEA. As DNA, the CDR3 is TGCAGCGTTGAGGATCAGGACAGGGGCTATGGCTACACCTTC. This codes for CSVEDQDRGYGYTF.

The J gene is TRBJ2-7, the V gene TRBV7-2, with no clear D. From germline, CDR1 is SGHTA and CDR2 FQGNSA. Deletions cut 1 base from V and 0 bases from J, with 7 bases between. CDR3 length: 14 residues. The chain's CDR3 is CASSLGDHSYEQYF. In nucleotides, the CDR3 is TGTGCCAGCAGCTTAGGAGACCACTCCTACGAGCAGTACTTC.

The V call is TRBV29-1, the J call TRBJ1-5; the D is unclear. Trimming left V 6 bases short and J 0 bases short, with 9 bases between. Germline V gene lookup returns CDR1 SQVTM and CDR2 ANQGSEA. The CDR3 covers 13 residues. The CDR3 region is CSVRENSNQPQHF. The CDR3 nucleotides are TGCAGCGTAAGGGAAAATAGCAATCAGCCCCAGCATTTT.

This chain connects TRBV28 to TRBJ1-2; 7 bases fit TRBD1. The germline gives CDR1 MDHEN, CDR2 SYDVKM. The CDR3 is made up of 12 amino acids. Here the CDR3 DNA reads TGTGTGGCTCAAGGGACAGTGTATGGCTACACCTTC. Translated, it gives CVAQGTVYGYTF.

This clonotype was detected only a few times. This chain uses TRBV14 with TRBJ2-4; 10 nucleotides line up with TRBD1. V shed 0 bases, J shed 1 base, and the junction held 12 bases outside the gene matches. The length of the CDR3 is 20 residues. Germline V lookup: CDR1 SGHDN, CDR2 FVKESK. The CDR3 nucleotides are TGTGCCAGCAGCCAAGAGGGTCGCGGACAGGGGGTCTTGGCCAAAAACATTCAGTACTTC. Encoded protein: CASSQEGRGQGVLAKNIQYF.

This clonotype has just a few counts. This chain links TRBV6-2 or TRBV6-3 with TRBJ2-7; 7 nucleotides align to TRBD2. The CDR3 runs to 16 residues. Germline assignment: CDR1 MNHEY and CDR2 SVGEGT. V was clipped by 2 bases and J by 2 bases; unmatched bases: 9. The CDR3 DNA is TGTGCCAGCAGTTACGAATCCGGGACTACCGCCTACGAGCAGTACTTC. Amino acid sequence: CASSYESGTTAYEQYF.

The V call is TRBV2, the J call TRBJ2-3, with D possibly TRBD2 on 6 matching bases. The germline CDR1 and CDR2 sequences are SNHLY and FYNNEI. Trimming took 4 bases from V and 3 from J, leaving 17 bases between them. The CDR3 has 16 amino acids. CDR3: CASSALGGSGTDTQYF. The DNA of the CDR3 is TGTGCCAGCAGTGCTCTCGGAGGGTCGGGGACAGATACGCAGTATTTT.